What follows are 30 T cell receptor beta chains derived from one specimen sequenced in a study of T cell repertoires in cytomegalovirus infection. Each CDR3 protein gets one entry after TCRdb re-called the reads with MiXCR. Among fewer than 200,000 distinct CDR3 sequences listed, less than 9.5% were seen once. The sequenced sample consisted of PBMCs. Every receptor here comes from a human donor in good health (CMV status not recorded). Some clones in this sample may be carry-over from other donors' samples.

A few counts support this clonotype. This sequence joins TRBV6-2 or TRBV6-3 and TRBJ2-2, with TRBD2 identical over 13 bases. CDR3 length: 16 amino acids. Germline assignment: CDR1 MNHEY and CDR2 SVGEGT. Germline trimming cut 6 bases from V and 9 bases from J; bases unmatched to any gene: 10. The CDR3 coding sequence is TGTGCCAGCAGGACCCTCGGGACTAGCGGGGCAAGGGAGCTGTTTTTT. Amino acids: CASRTLGTSGARELFF.

This clonotype has ten or more counts. The CDR3: CASRPGGTNNSPLHF. CDR3 DNA sequence: TGTGCCAGCCGACCCGGCGGAACGAATAATTCACCCCTCCACTTT. The genes are TRBV19 and TRBJ1-6; the D is unclear. Trimming pared 9 bases from V and 5 bases from J, leaving 17 bases between. This CDR3 has 15 amino acids. The V gene's germline CDR1 is LNHDA and CDR2 SQIVND (reference sequence).

The rearrangement links TRBV10-3 to TRBJ2-7; 11 positions match TRBD2. Germline V gene lookup returns CDR1 ENHRY and CDR2 SYGVKD. The CDR3 spans 15 residues. J was trimmed by 2 bases and V by 6 bases; bases with no gene match: 6. CDR3: CAIRVAGGGTYEQYF. CDR3 nucleotide sequence: TGTGCCATCAGAGTAGCGGGAGGGGGAACCTACGAGCAGTACTTC.

This clonotype was picked up many times. The V call is TRBV7-9, the J call TRBJ2-1, with no clear D. CDR1 is SEHNR and CDR2 is FQNEAQ in the germline V gene (reference sequence). The CDR3 length is 12 residues. Trimming left V 5 bases short and J 10 bases short, with 12 bases between. The CDR3 DNA is TGTGCCAGCAGCCCCTGGACCGGGGAGCAGTTCTTC. Translating gives CASSPWTGEQFF.

This clonotype has a count of ten or more. The V gene is TRBV7-2, the J gene TRBJ2-3; TRBD1 matches 10 bases. The V gene's germline CDR1 is SGHTA and CDR2 FQGNSA. The CDR3 extends over 17 amino acids. V trimming: 4 bases; J trimming: 1 base; junction bases outside the gene matches: 8. CDR3 nucleotides: TGTGCCAGCAGCTCGAGGACAGGGGGGATTGGCACAGATACGCAGTATTTT. It specifies CASSSRTGGIGTDTQYF. Full variable domain (remainder filled in from reference TRBV7-2 and TRBJ2-3): GAGVSQSPSNKVTEKGKDVELRCDPISGHTALYWYRQSLGQGLEFLIYFQGNSAPDKSGLPSDRFSAERTGGSVSTLTIQRTQQEDSAVYLCASSSRTGGIGTDTQYFGPGTRLTVL.

This clonotype was seen more than once but under ten times. This chain connects TRBV28 to TRBJ2-2; 7 bases fit TRBD1. Looked up from germline, CDR1 is MDHEN and CDR2 is SYDVKM. With V trimmed by 6 bases and J by 4 bases, 14 bases remained unmatched. There are 17 residues in the CDR3. DNA of the CDR3: TGTGCCAGCAGGCCCAGTTTGAGGGGGCGGACCACCGGGGAGCTGTTTTTT. This gives the protein CASRPSLRGRTTGELFF.

This clonotype was picked up many times. The chain is built from TRBV4-1 and TRBJ1-4, with 10 nucleotides matching TRBD1. The CDR3 is 14 amino acids. V lost 3 bases and J lost 6; bases outside the gene matches: 1. Per the germline V gene, CDR1 is MGHRA and CDR2 is YSYEKL. CDR3 nucleotide sequence: TGCGCCAGCAGCCACGGGACAGGGGATGAAAAACTGTTTTTT. The encoded protein is CASSHGTGDEKLFF.

This clonotype was observed many times. V is TRBV19 and J is TRBJ2-5; TRBD2 aligns across 9 bases. The CDR3 loop spans 15 amino acids. CDR1 and CDR2 (germline): LNHDA, SQIVND (reference sequence). V gave up 3 bases and J gave up 4 bases; unmatched junction bases: 6. CDR3 residues: CASSITGAGGETQYF. CDR3 DNA: TGTGCCAGTAGTATCACCGGAGCGGGAGGAGAGACCCAGTACTTC.

V usage is TRBV28 and J usage is TRBJ1-4, with D possibly being TRBD1 (6 bases). In germline, CDR1 is MDHEN, CDR2 SYDVKM. Deletions cut 5 bases from V and 8 bases from J, with 15 bases between. The CDR3 has 14 residues. The CDR3 coding sequence is TGTGCCAGCAGTAAAGGGGGGTCGGCCGAAAAACTGTTTTTT. Residues: CASSKGGSAEKLFF.

This clonotype occurred a few times. The gene calls are TRBV4-1 and TRBJ2-7; 7 positions agree with TRBD1. The CDR3 has 15 amino acids. Germline lookup yields CDR1 MGHRA and CDR2 YSYEKL. Trimming removed 2 bases from V and 3 bases from J; junction bases left unmatched: 7. CDR3 nucleotides: TGCGCCAGCAGCCAACAGCAGGGGGAGTACTACGAGCAGTACTTC. It is translated as CASSQQQGEYYEQYF.

This clonotype was observed at least ten times. The V gene is TRBV6-2 or TRBV6-3, the J gene TRBJ1-5; D is possibly TRBD1 (6 bases). The CDR3 length is 20 residues. The germline CDR1 and CDR2 sequences are MNHEY and SVGEGT. V dropped 2 bases and J dropped 6 bases, with 29 bases sitting between them. CDR3: CASSYNKVRTGNKISQPQHF. For the CDR3, the DNA is TGTGCCAGCAGTTACAATAAGGTCCGCACAGGGAATAAAATCTCTCAGCCCCAGCATTTT.

This clonotype was seen repeatedly, ten times or more. The rearrangement links TRBV10-3 to TRBJ1-6; unclear D gene. V was trimmed by 0 bases and J by 7 bases, leaving 13 bases between them. This CDR3 has 16 residues. CDR1 is ENHRY, CDR2 SYGVKD, per germline. Here the CDR3 DNA reads TGTGCCATCAGTGAGTCGTCAAGCCCTTCCAATTCACCCCTCCACTTT. Translated: CAISESSSPSNSPLHF.

The chain carries TRBV11-2 and TRBJ2-2; no clear D. The CDR3 spans 11 residues. CDR1 is SGHAT, CDR2 FQNNGV, per germline. Trimming removed 4 bases from V and 6 bases from J, with 3 bases in between. The CDR3 here is CASSSAGELFF. In nucleotides, the CDR3 is TGTGCCAGCAGCTCGGCCGGGGAGCTGTTTTTT.

This clonotype has more than one count but fewer than ten. V gene TRBV10-3 combines with J gene TRBJ1-5, with 7 bases identical to TRBD1. Germline CDR1 is ENHRY and CDR2 is SYGVKD. The CDR3 runs to 14 residues. J gave up 2 bases and V 10 bases, and 8 bases lay outside the gene matches. The chain's CDR3 is CATTGDVGNQPQHF. Written as DNA, the CDR3 is TGTGCCACCACAGGGGACGTTGGCAATCAGCCCCAGCATTTT.

This clonotype was seen at least ten times. For the CDR3, the DNA is TGTGCCAGCAACTCCGGCTCCGTGAATCAGCCCCAGCATTTT. Its protein product is CASNSGSVNQPQHF. The rearrangement joins TRBV7-8 to TRBJ1-5; no clear D. CDR1 and CDR2 (germline): SGHVS, FQNEAQ. CDR3 size: 14 residues. Between the trimmed V and J ends, which lost 7 bases and 4 bases, there was a span of 14 bases.

The sample holds many counts of this clonotype. V gene TRBV7-2 combines with J gene TRBJ2-1, with D perhaps being TRBD1 or TRBD2 (6 bases each). V dropped 0 bases and J dropped 1 base, with 10 bases sitting between them. This CDR3 has 16 amino acids. In germline, CDR1 is SGHTA, CDR2 FQGNSA. The DNA of the CDR3 is TGTGCCAGCAGCTTAGCTAGGGGGGTTTCCTACAATGAGCAGTTCTTC. It yields the protein CASSLARGVSYNEQFF.

This clonotype was found many times. The CDR3 sequence is CASSPTSQGWTEAFF. In DNA, the CDR3 is TGTGCCAGCAGTCCTACCTCACAGGGATGGACTGAAGCTTTCTTT. V and J are TRBV12-3 or TRBV12-4 and TRBJ1-1; TRBD1 is a possible D gene (6 bases). The CDR3 is made up of 15 amino acids. Trimming stripped 5 bases from V and 5 bases from J, with 18 bases between.

This clonotype was detected many times. This chain links TRBV6-1 with TRBJ2-7; TRBD2 matches at 10 bases. CDR3 size: 13 residues. Germline V CDR1 and CDR2: MNHNS, SASEGT. With 8 bases clipped from V and 4 bases from J, the junction kept 5 bases outside the gene matches. The CDR3 sequence: CASSSGGLYEQYF. CDR3 DNA sequence: TGTGCCAGCTCTAGCGGGGGACTTTACGAGCAGTACTTC.

This clonotype was seen many times. The J gene is TRBJ2-1, the V gene TRBV7-8, with TRBD2 matching 8 bases. The length of the CDR3 is 17 residues. CDR1 and CDR2 from the germline V gene are SGHVS and FQNEAQ. The V segment lost 0 bases and the J segment 5 bases; nucleotides outside the gene matches: 9. CDR3 nucleotides: TGTGCCAGCAGCTTAGCGCAGCGGGAGCCCAATAACAATGAGCAGTTCTTC. This sequence encodes CASSLAQREPNNNEQFF.

The rearrangement uses TRBV3-1 and TRBJ1-2; D gene ambiguous. There are 14 residues in the CDR3. Between the trimmed V and J ends, which lost 0 bases and 3 bases, there was a span of 8 bases. Per germline, CDR1 LGHDT and CDR2 YNNKEL (reference sequence). DNA for the CDR3: TGTGCCAGCAGCCAAGACCCACATTACTATGGCTACACCTTC. Its translation is CASSQDPHYYGYTF. The entire variable domain, with the rest obtained from reference TRBV3-1 and TRBJ1-2, is as follows: DTAVSQTPKYLVTQMGNDKSIKCEQNLGHDTMYWYKQDSKKFLKIMFSYNNKELIINETVPNRFSPKSPDKAHLNLHINSLELGDSAVYFCASSQDPHYYGYTFGSGTRLTVV.

This clonotype was seen repeatedly, ten times or more. CDR3 loop: CASSGGLQETQYF. CDR3 DNA: TGTGCCAGCAGTGGGGGACTTCAAGAGACCCAGTACTTC. J is TRBJ2-5 and V is TRBV6-1, with D possibly being TRBD2 (6 bases). This CDR3 is 13 amino acids long. The V gene's germline CDR1 is MNHNS and CDR2 SASEGT. V dropped 4 bases and J dropped 2 bases, with 8 bases sitting between them.

This clonotype has at least ten counts. V gene TRBV28 combines with J gene TRBJ1-2; D remains ambiguous. V was shortened by 8 bases and J by 4 bases, with 14 bases between the two germline ends. The CDR3 has 13 residues. The germline V gene encodes CDR1 MDHEN and CDR2 SYDVKM. CDR3 loop: CASSINLIYGYTF. CDR3 in DNA: TGTGCCAGCTCCATTAACCTTATCTATGGCTACACCTTC.

This clonotype was observed many times. The chain is built from TRBV7-9 and TRBJ2-5; 9 nucleotides agree with TRBD1. With V trimmed by 3 bases and J by 5 bases, 10 bases remained unmatched. The germline V gene has CDR1 SEHNR and CDR2 FQNEAQ (reference sequence). The CDR3 runs 16 residues. The CDR3, as DNA: TGTGCCAGCAGCTTCCGGGACAGGGTATTTAGGGAGACCCAGTACTTC. Translation gives CASSFRDRVFRETQYF. Full variable domain (remainder filled in from reference TRBV7-9 and TRBJ2-5): DTGVSQNPRHKITKRGQNVTFRCDPISEHNRLYWYRQTLGQGPEFLTYFQNEAQLEKSRLLSDRFSAERPKGSFSTLEIQRTEQGDSAMYLCASSFRDRVFRETQYFGPGTRLLVL.

This clonotype has a count of ten or more. In DNA form, the CDR3 reads TGTGCCAGCAGTTTGACAGGGGGCCACGAGCAGTACTTC. Translating gives CASSLTGGHEQYF. The chain uses TRBV6-6 and TRBJ2-7, with 10 bases aligning to TRBD1. This CDR3 spans 13 amino acids. V was pared by 4 bases and J by 5 bases, with 2 bases of the junction left unmatched. Germline values: CDR1 MNHNY, CDR2 SVGAGI (reference sequence).

This clonotype was recorded at least ten times. The CDR3 DNA sequence: TGTGCCAGCAGCTTAGCGCTTTCCGGGAACACTGAAGCTTTCTTT. Translation gives CASSLALSGNTEAFF. This chain links TRBV7-8 with TRBJ1-1; no firm D call. The germline gives CDR1 SGHVS, CDR2 FQNEAQ. The CDR3 runs to 15 residues. Trimming cost V 0 bases and J 1 base, with 9 bases left between them.

This clonotype was recorded many times. The rearrangement joins TRBV11-2 to TRBJ2-7, with unresolved D. Trimming took 1 base from V and 3 from J, leaving 13 bases between them. CDR3 length equals 15 residues. Germline CDR1 is SGHAT and CDR2 is FQNNGV. CDR3 in DNA: TGTGCCAGCAGCTTAGTTTCTAGGGTTGACTACGAGCAGTACTTC. Its protein product is CASSLVSRVDYEQYF.

The chain links TRBV28 to TRBJ2-7, with unresolved D. The germline CDR1 and CDR2 sequences are MDHEN and SYDVKM. This CDR3 region has 11 residues. With 6 bases removed from V and 5 bases from J, the gap between germline ends came to 8 bases. In DNA form, the CDR3 reads TGTGCCAGCAGCAAAGTCGACGAGCAGTACTTC. It translates to CASSKVDEQYF.

This clonotype was detected only a few times. V and J are TRBV6-2 or TRBV6-3 and TRBJ2-1, with D perhaps given as TRBD1 or TRBD2 (6 bases each). The CDR3 spans 18 residues. V lost 7 bases and J lost 9, with 31 bases in between. The germline V gene encodes CDR1 MNHEY and CDR2 SVGEGT. CDR3 bases: TGTGCCAGCATTCCACGGGGGTCCGGCGGGACACGAGTAATTGAGCAGTTCTTC. Its protein product is CASIPRGSGGTRVIEQFF.

This clonotype was seen more than once but under ten times. The chain couples TRBV11-2 to TRBJ2-7; TRBD1 aligns across 9 bases. The V gene's germline CDR1 is SGHAT and CDR2 FQNNGV. CDR3 length: 15 amino acids. J was trimmed by 7 bases and V by 4 bases; bases with no gene match: 11. This CDR3 is CASSSPDRGRREQYF. CDR3 DNA: TGTGCCAGCAGCTCCCCGGACAGGGGTCGTCGGGAGCAGTACTTC.

This clonotype has only a few counts. This sequence joins TRBV9 and TRBJ2-1, with 9 bases lining up with TRBD2. The germline CDR1 and CDR2 sequences are SGDLS and YYNGEE. V shed 3 bases and J 8 bases; nucleotides not matched to a gene: 6. The CDR3 consists of 14 residues. Here the CDR3 reads CASSAGTSNDEQFF. CDR3 bases: TGTGCCAGCAGCGCCGGGACTAGCAACGATGAGCAGTTCTTC.